These 28 T cell receptor beta chains came from one sample sequenced in a study of T cells in tuberculosis. TCRdb's table, derived via immunoSEQ multiplex PCR, lists solely in-frame clones and lacks some. The sample has fewer than 45,000 clones, roughly 96% seen once. The sample consisted of PBMCs. The receptors stem from a donor between 10 and 35 years old with latent tuberculosis or without tuberculosis infection.

The chain is built from TRBV5-1 and TRBJ1-2; D remains ambiguous. Germline lookup yields CDR1 SGHRS and CDR2 YFSETQ. CDR3 length: 13 amino acids. Deletions cut 0 bases from V and 8 bases from J, with 11 bases between. The CDR3 loop is CASSLVVSSGYTF. DNA of the CDR3: TGCGCCAGCAGCTTGGTAGTGAGCTCGGGCTACACCTTC.

V is TRBV30 and J is TRBJ1-1, with D tentatively TRBD1 (5 bases). Germline V lookup: CDR1 GTSNPN, CDR2 SVGIG (reference sequence). The V end was cut by 7 bases, the J end by 3 bases, with 12 bases between. This CDR3 is 12 amino acids long. The DNA for the CDR3 is TGTGCCTATCTAGGGGTGGACACTGAAGCTTTCTTT. Protein: CAYLGVDTEAFF. Using reference TRBV30 and TRBJ1-1 for the parts outside the CDR3, the full variable domain is SQTIHQWPATLVQPVGSPLSLECTVEGTSNPNLYWYRQAAGRGLQLLFYSVGIGQISSEVPQNLSASRPQDRQFILSSKKLLLSDSGFYLCAYLGVDTEAFFGQGTRLTVV.

By proportion, this clone is medium-sized. The V gene is TRBV18, the J gene TRBJ1-1, with 12 bases aligning to TRBD1. Germline V gene data show CDR1 as KGHSH and CDR2 as LQKENI. The CDR3 extends over 18 amino acids. V trimming: 3 bases; J trimming: 1 base; junction bases outside the gene matches: 9. The CDR3 DNA is TGTGCCAGCTCACCCCCCATGGGACAGGGGGCGCGGAACACTGAAGCTTTCTTT. Translated, it gives CASSPPMGQGARNTEAFF. Full variable domain (missing parts from reference TRBV18 and TRBJ1-1): NAGVMQNPRHLVRRRGQEARLRCSPMKGHSHVYWYRQLPEEGLKFMVYLQKENIIDESGMPKERFSAEFPKEGPSILRIQQVVRGDSAAYFCASSPPMGQGARNTEAFFGQGTRLTVV.

The gene calls are TRBV5-6 and TRBJ2-3; perhaps TRBD2 as D (5 bases). Between the trimmed V and J ends, which lost 1 base and 0 bases, there was a span of 12 bases. The CDR3 loop spans 16 amino acids. The germline V gene encodes CDR1 SGHDT and CDR2 YYEEEE. As DNA, the CDR3 is TGTGCCAGCAGCTTGAGGTTGGGCGGGAGCACAGATACGCAGTATTTT. This sequence encodes CASSLRLGGSTDTQYF.

The J gene is TRBJ2-7, the V gene TRBV25-1; 11 nucleotides align to TRBD2. The CDR3 sequence is 18 residues long. The V segment lost 5 bases and the J segment 0 bases; nucleotides outside the gene matches: 12. Looked up from germline, CDR1 is MGHDK and CDR2 is SYGVNS. The CDR3 loop reads CASSSAGLAGAFSYEQYF. The CDR3 nucleotides are TGTGCCAGCAGTTCCGCCGGACTAGCGGGCGCTTTCTCCTACGAGCAGTACTTC.

Only one count was recorded for this clone. This rearrangement joins TRBV9 to TRBJ2-1; TRBD2 matches 12 bases. V shed 3 bases, J shed 6 bases, and the junction held 4 bases outside the gene matches. Germline V lookup: CDR1 SGDLS, CDR2 YYNGEE. The CDR3 extends over 15 amino acids. The CDR3 here is CASSASGRGSNEQFF. The CDR3 region has the DNA TGTGCCAGCAGCGCTAGCGGGAGGGGGTCCAATGAGCAGTTCTTC.

This clone was detected only once. V gene TRBV23-1 combines with J gene TRBJ1-5; D perhaps matches TRBD1 (5 bases). TRBV23-1 is known as an ORF, though its function is uncertain. Trimming left V 3 bases short and J 0 bases short, with 18 bases between. The length of the CDR3 is 18 residues. This CDR3 is CASSHPTDRDDSNQPQHF. The CDR3 DNA sequence: TGCGCCAGCAGTCACCCGACTGACAGAGATGATAGCAATCAGCCCCAGCATTTT.

The chain links TRBV11-2 to TRBJ1-1, with D hard to call. The V end was cut by 5 bases, the J end by 4 bases, with 8 bases between. The CDR3 length is 12 residues. Per the germline V gene, CDR1 is SGHAT and CDR2 is FQNNGV. CDR3 loop: CASSISFTEAFF. Written as DNA, the CDR3 is TGTGCCAGCAGCATCAGTTTCACTGAAGCTTTCTTT.

This chain links TRBV27 with TRBJ1-5; no firm D call. The CDR3 is made up of 17 amino acids. Germline CDR1 is MNHEY and CDR2 is SMNVEV (reference sequence). The V and J ends lost 1 base and 3 bases respectively, with 16 bases between them. The CDR3 nucleotides read TGTGCCAGCAGTTTATGGGCAGCAGGTATTAACAATCAGCCCCAGCATTTT. Its protein product is CASSLWAAGINNQPQHF.

The chain employs TRBV4-2 and TRBJ1-1, with TRBD1 identical over 9 bases. The length of the CDR3 is 17 residues. Germline V CDR1 and CDR2: LGHNA, YNFKEQ. The J segment lost 4 bases and the V segment lost 4 bases, leaving 13 bases of the junction unmatched. CDR3 region: CASSLVGDRTGATEAFF. In DNA, the CDR3 is TGTGCCAGCAGCCTCGTTGGGGACCGGACAGGGGCCACTGAAGCTTTCTTT.

V gene TRBV2 combines with J gene TRBJ1-2, with D possibly being TRBD1 (6 bases). The CDR3 covers 15 residues. V lost 6 bases and J 6 bases, leaving 20 bases between the germline ends. The V gene's germline CDR1 is SNHLY and CDR2 FYNNEI. This chain's CDR3 is CASRLNTGTRNGYTF. CDR3 DNA sequence: TGTGCCAGCAGACTAAATACCGGGACACGCAATGGCTACACCTTC.

The V and J genes are TRBV7-2 and TRBJ2-7; 7 bases are a match to TRBD2. Unmatched junction bases numbered 2, after V lost 2 bases and J lost 7 bases. In germline, CDR1 is SGHTA, CDR2 FQGNSA. The CDR3 consists of 12 residues. CDR3 coding DNA: TGTGCCAGCAGCTTAAGGGGAGGGGAGCAGTACTTC. It translates to CASSLRGGEQYF.

The J gene is TRBJ2-7, the V gene TRBV19, with D perhaps TRBD2 (6 bases). Per the germline V gene, CDR1 is LNHDA and CDR2 is SQIVND (reference sequence). The V gene lost 3 bases and the J gene lost 5 bases, with 20 bases spanning the gap. The CDR3 is 16 residues long. The CDR3 nucleotides read TGTGCCAGTAGTATGGTCGGGGGTGGTCGCGAGGACGAGCAGTACTTC. Translating it yields CASSMVGGGREDEQYF.

This chain joins TRBV10-3 and TRBJ1-1; 7 nucleotides agree with TRBD1. J lost 3 bases, V lost 9 bases, and 7 bases had no gene match. The germline V gene has CDR1 ENHRY and CDR2 SYGVKD. The CDR3 sequence is 13 residues long. The CDR3 nucleotides are TGTGCCATTAAAGACAGGGCGGACACTGAAGCTTTCTTT. Its protein is CAIKDRADTEAFF.

The chain carries TRBV6-5 and TRBJ2-7; D might be TRBD1 (5 bases). CDR1 and CDR2 from the germline V gene are MNHEY and SVGAGI. This CDR3 is built from 11 residues. The germline V and J ends were trimmed by 9 bases and 6 bases, with 12 bases remaining between them. CDR3 nucleotides: TGTGCCAGTACCTTTAGGGGCGAGCAGTACTTC. It yields the protein CASTFRGEQYF.

The J gene is TRBJ2-3, the V gene TRBV7-2, with D possibly being TRBD2 (6 bases). Between the trimmed V and J ends, which lost 3 bases and 1 base, there was a span of 11 bases. The CDR3 is 15 residues long. In germline, CDR1 is SGHTA, CDR2 FQGNSA. CDR3 sequence (DNA): TGTGCCAGCAGCTTTCGGGGGTCCCGCACAGATACGCAGTATTTT. Protein: CASSFRGSRTDTQYF.

V is TRBV5-6 and J is TRBJ2-2; D may be TRBD1 (5 bases). The V end lost 8 bases, the J end lost 3 bases, and 20 bases lay between the germline ends. The CDR3 has 16 amino acids. From germline, CDR1 is SGHDT and CDR2 YYEEEE. The CDR3 region has the DNA TGTGCCAGGCAGGACAATCAACCCCTCTACACCGGGGAGCTGTTTTTT. This gives the protein CARQDNQPLYTGELFF. Together with reference TRBV5-6 and TRBJ2-2, the CDR3 gives the full variable domain: DAGVTQSPTHLIKTRGQQVTLRCSPKSGHDTVSWYQQALGQGPQFIFQYYEEEERQRGNFPDRFSGHQFPNYSSELNVNALLLGDSALYLCARQDNQPLYTGELFFGEGSRLTVL.

The chain links TRBV30 to TRBJ1-6, with D unclear. Deletions cut 5 bases from V and 3 bases from J, with 14 bases between. Germline V gene lookup returns CDR1 GTSNPN and CDR2 SVGIG (reference sequence). CDR3 size: 15 residues. CDR3 protein: CAWAISNSYNSPLHF. DNA for the CDR3: TGTGCCTGGGCTATCTCGAACAGCTATAATTCACCCCTCCACTTT.

This clone was seen a handful of times. The chain carries TRBV7-2 and TRBJ1-5; possibly TRBD1 for D (6 bases). CDR3 size: 14 residues. CDR1 is SGHTA and CDR2 is FQGNSA in the germline V gene. V lost 3 bases to trimming and J lost 7 bases, with 13 bases between them. CDR3: CASSFTGNGQPQHF. As DNA, the CDR3 is TGTGCCAGCAGCTTTACAGGGAACGGACAGCCCCAGCATTTT.

The chain carries TRBV2 and TRBJ1-2; 9 bases match TRBD1. From germline, CDR1 is SNHLY and CDR2 FYNNEI. This CDR3 is built from 18 residues. V dropped 8 bases and J dropped 1; count of bases not matched to a gene: 17. In DNA form, the CDR3 reads TGTGCCAGCGGGAAAATGGGACAGGGCGCTTTTGTTAACTATGGCTACACCTTC. Its translation is CASGKMGQGAFVNYGYTF. The complete variable domain, with remaining parts taken from reference TRBV2 and TRBJ1-2, reads EPEVTQTPSHQVTQMGQEVILRCVPISNHLYFYWYRQILGQKVEFLVSFYNNEISEKSEIFDDQFSVERPDGSNFTLKIRSTKLEDSAMYFCASGKMGQGAFVNYGYTFGSGTRLTVV.

V usage is TRBV5-1 and J usage is TRBJ1-2; D unresolved. The V gene's germline CDR1 is SGHRS and CDR2 YFSETQ. The CDR3 loop spans 14 amino acids. The V gene lost 1 base and the J gene lost 8 bases, with 15 bases spanning the gap. CDR3 protein: CASSLLVGEDGYTF. CDR3 nucleotides: TGCGCCAGCAGCTTGCTGGTTGGGGAGGACGGCTACACCTTC.

The V gene is TRBV5-4, the J gene TRBJ2-3; TRBD2 aligns across 11 bases. J lost 4 bases, V lost 3 bases, and 10 bases had no gene match. The CDR3 has 17 residues. Germline V gene lookup returns CDR1 SGHNT and CDR2 YYREEE (reference sequence). The CDR3 DNA follows: TGTGCCAGCAGCTGGTTAGCGGGAGGGCTATCCCCAGATACGCAGTATTTT. Protein: CASSWLAGGLSPDTQYF.

The V gene is TRBV6-5, the J gene TRBJ1-2, with 7 bases that match TRBD1. Looked up from germline, CDR1 is MNHEY and CDR2 is SVGAGI. V was pared by 6 bases and J by 4 bases, with 8 bases of the junction left unmatched. This CDR3 is 14 amino acids long. The CDR3 spells CASRPTGVGYGYTF. CDR3 in DNA: TGTGCCAGCAGGCCTACAGGGGTCGGCTATGGCTACACCTTC.

A remark on this clone: A read error may produce the germline difference seen at one junction end. This chain joins TRBV2 and TRBJ1-3, with 7 bases identical to TRBD1. The germline V gene has CDR1 SNHLY and CDR2 FYNNEI. CDR3 length: 16 residues. The chain's CDR3 is CAGSEGTVRSGNTIYF. DNA of the CDR3: TGTGCCGGCAGTGAAGGGACAGTGCGCTCTGGAAACACCATATATTTT.

The V call is TRBV6-5, the J call TRBJ1-4; the D gene is possibly TRBD1 (6 bases). This CDR3 is built from 15 residues. Germline V CDR1 and CDR2: MNHEY, SVGAGI. Trimming removed 6 bases at V and 3 bases at J, with 14 bases between. The CDR3 here is CASRSNRVPNEKLFF. CDR3 DNA sequence: TGTGCCAGCAGAAGTAACAGGGTGCCTAATGAAAAACTGTTTTTT.

The J gene is TRBJ2-1, the V gene TRBV19, with 10 nucleotides matching TRBD1. CDR1 LNHDA and CDR2 SQIVND come from the germline V gene (reference sequence). V lost 5 bases, J lost 3 bases, and 16 bases stayed unmatched. CDR3 size: 19 residues. The CDR3 here is CASSQDRGDGGAVYNEQFF. CDR3 coding DNA: TGTGCCAGTAGTCAGGACAGGGGGGACGGGGGCGCCGTCTACAATGAGCAGTTCTTC.

CDR3 amino acids: CAITGILNQPQHF. The CDR3 DNA sequence: TGTGCCATCACAGGAATTCTAAATCAGCCCCAGCATTTT. The chain is built from TRBV10-3 and TRBJ1-5; unclear D gene. From germline, CDR1 is ENHRY and CDR2 SYGVKD. The CDR3 has 13 residues. V lost 7 bases and J lost 4, with 11 bases in between.

J is TRBJ2-2 and V is TRBV6-1; 8 positions match TRBD1. The V segment lost 6 bases and the J segment 4 bases; nucleotides outside the gene matches: 7. CDR3 length: 15 amino acids. Germline CDR1 MNHNS, CDR2 SASEGT. The CDR3 bases are TGTGCCAGCAGGAGGACAGGGACAGCCACCGGGGAGCTGTTTTTT. Translated: CASRRTGTATGELFF.